This T cell receptor (beta chain) derives from a study of blood T cell repertoires in COVID-19. Overall study: Acute-phase and convalescent COVID-19 samples originated in the United States, Italy and Spain. Sample material is recorded as cDNA or gDNA derived from T cells, B-cell-depleted T cells, or PBMCs.

Authors' processing steps: Counts of nucleated cells, estimated from reference gene primer amplification, were obtained. Generated by immunoSEQ multiplex PCR, the TCRdb table keeps only in-frame clones and is missing some. The D gene and trimming were derived from the DNA, and the V and J assignments and clone size from that table. The repertoire has some 130,000 clones, around 73% of them found once; the top ten carry roughly 9.8%. Germline V gene sequence: CDR1 SGHTA, CDR2 FQGNSA. V lost 2 bases to trimming and J lost 0 bases, with 7 bases between them. This CDR3 has 14 amino acids. This chain connects TRBV7-2 to TRBJ1-1; no clear D gene. This TCR was recovered from a man in his fifties or sixties who had recovered from COVID-19. The source material was peripheral blood. CDR3 sequence reads: CASSLQLMNTEAFF. The CDR3 DNA is TGTGCCAGCAGCTTACAGTTGATGAACACTGAAGCTTTCTTT.